A selection of T cell receptor beta chains follows, all from one sample in a study of CD8 T cells in Susac syndrome. MiXCR, applied by TCRdb to the immunoSEQ multiplex PCR reads, yields one record per CDR3 protein. The sample has 100,000 to 150,000 distinct CDR3 sequences, over 85% seen once. What was sequenced was CD8+ T cells from PBMCs. These receptors were collected from a human donor with Susac syndrome. Each CDR3 is given with its conserved first and last residue. The order of the fields is V gene, D gene, J gene, clone size, CDR3 protein, CDR3 DNA. The D gene is left open where the match is weak. The size field is filled for only some rows; it gives once, few, many or a size class.

>TRBV27|.|TRBJ2-7|.
CASSLQVNSYEQYF
TGTGCCAGCAGTTTACAGGTTAACTCCTACGAGCAGTACTTC
>TRBV4-2|TRBD1|TRBJ2-1|.
CASSQDRGTGGVGQFF
TGTGCCAGCAGCCAAGATCGTGGGACAGGGGGCGTTGGGCAGTTCTTC
>TRBV30|TRBD1|TRBJ2-7|.
CAWSVGRGNYEQYF
TGTGCCTGGAGTGTTGGCAGGGGGAACTACGAGCAGTACTTC
>TRBV7-3|.|TRBJ2-3|.
CASSRTGAPTDTQYF
TGTGCCAGCAGTCGCACGGGAGCCCCCACAGATACGCAGTATTTT
>TRBV4-2|.|TRBJ2-6|few
CASSQERSSGANVLTF
TGTGCCAGCAGCCAAGAACGCAGCTCTGGGGCCAACGTCCTGACTTTC
>TRBV11-2|TRBD2|TRBJ2-3|once
CASSSGLAVWDTQYF
TGTGCCAGCAGCTCGGGACTAGCGGTTTGGGATACGCAGTATTTT
>TRBV7-9|TRBD1|TRBJ1-1|.
CASSLVLYGTGGNTEAFF
TGTGCCAGCAGCTTGGTGCTCTACGGGACAGGGGGAAACACTGAAGCTTTCTTT
>TRBV27|.|TRBJ2-4|.
CASSRPSTSKSKNIQYF
TGTGCCAGCAGTCGTCCCTCGACAAGCAAGTCCAAAAACATTCAGTACTTC
>TRBV6-2/TRBV6-3|.|TRBJ2-1|once
CASSYKSSYNEQFF
TGTGCCAGCAGTTACAAGAGCTCCTACAATGAGCAGTTCTTC
>TRBV5-6|.|TRBJ1-2|.
CASSLGHLYGYTF
TGTGCCAGCAGCTTGGGACATCTCTATGGCTACACCTTC
>TRBV9|TRBD2|TRBJ2-1|.
CASSVDGGGLDNEQFF
TGTGCCAGCAGCGTAGATGGCGGGGGGCTAGACAATGAGCAGTTCTTC
>TRBV20-1|TRBD1|TRBJ2-7|once
CSAANHRGPTYEQYF
TGCAGTGCCGCGAACCACAGGGGGCCCACCTACGAGCAGTACTTC
>TRBV18|TRBD2|TRBJ2-1|.
CASRRTSFYNEQFF
TGTGCCAGCCGCCGGACTAGTTTTTACAATGAGCAGTTCTTC
>TRBV20-1|TRBD1|TRBJ1-6|.
CSAELGDRERQASPLHF
TGCAGTGCGGAGTTGGGGGACAGGGAGCGTCAAGCTTCACCCCTCCACTTT
>TRBV6-5|.|TRBJ1-1|.
CASSYSGEKGIEAFF
TGTGCCAGCAGTTACTCTGGGGAGAAGGGCATTGAAGCTTTCTTT
>TRBV7-3|TRBD2|TRBJ2-1|.
CASSSATSGSDSSYNEQFF
TGTGCCAGCAGTTCCGCGACTAGCGGGAGCGATAGCTCCTACAATGAGCAGTTCTTC
>TRBV15|TRBD1|TRBJ2-7|.
CATSVERGTGGAEQYF
TGTGCCACCAGCGTCGAGAGGGGGACAGGGGGCGCCGAGCAGTACTTC
>TRBV4-2|.|TRBJ1-2|.
CASSQHTFDRPANYGYTF
TGTGCCAGCAGCCAACATACCTTTGACAGACCCGCTAACTATGGCTACACCTTC
>TRBV7-9|TRBD1|TRBJ1-1|.
CASSLAQGAKTEAFF
TGTGCCAGCAGCTTAGCACAGGGGGCGAAAACTGAAGCTTTCTTT
>TRBV20-1|.|TRBJ1-1|.
CSARDKGPVFEAFF
TGCAGTGCTAGAGATAAGGGGCCGGTTTTTGAAGCTTTCTTT
>TRBV12-3/TRBV12-4|.|TRBJ1-5|once
CASSFVGQPQHF
TGTGCCAGCAGTTTTGTGGGTCAGCCCCAGCATTTT
>TRBV30|.|TRBJ1-6|.
CAWSVLGANSPLHF
TGTGCCTGGAGTGTACTAGGGGCAAATTCACCCCTCCACTTT
>TRBV6-2/TRBV6-3|.|TRBJ2-7|.
CASSHEGYSYEQYF
TGTGCCAGCAGCCACGAGGGGTACTCCTACGAGCAGTACTTC